Listed here are 32 T cell receptor beta chains from one sample, sequenced in a study of CD8 T cells in Susac syndrome. An input of about 0.5 to 1 ug of RNA was subjected to reverse transcription using random hexamers. TCRdb called the immunoSEQ multiplex PCR reads again in MiXCR, with one record for every CDR3 protein. The table lists some 190,000 distinct CDR3 sequences, more than 90% of them singletons, with approximately 0.09% in the top ten. Sequencing was done on a sample of CD4+ T cells from PBMCs. Receptors were obtained from a human donor with multiple sclerosis.

V and J are TRBV20-1 and TRBJ1-2; no clear D. V lost 6 bases, J lost 3 bases, and 14 bases lay in between. Per germline, CDR1 DFQATT and CDR2 SNEGSKA (reference sequence). This CDR3 is 13 amino acids long. The CDR3 sequence is CSAIHGPDYGYTF. The CDR3 nucleotides read TGCAGTGCCATTCACGGCCCGGACTATGGCTACACCTTC.

The V gene is TRBV20-1, the J gene TRBJ2-6, with 9 nucleotides matching TRBD1. CDR1 is DFQATT, CDR2 SNEGSKA, per germline (reference sequence). The CDR3 consists of 16 residues. V was pared by 4 bases and J by 4 bases, with 8 bases of the junction left unmatched. The CDR3 is CSATGTGWSGANVLTF. CDR3 in DNA: TGCAGTGCTACCGGGACAGGGTGGTCCGGGGCCAACGTCCTGACTTTC.

The rearrangement joins TRBV4-2 to TRBJ1-5; TRBD1 might be the D (5 bases). V lost 4 bases to trimming and J lost 5 bases, with 9 bases between them. Germline-derived CDR1 and CDR2 are LGHNA and YNFKEQ. The CDR3 is made up of 13 amino acids. DNA for the CDR3: TGTGCCAGCAGCCCCCAGGGTGATCAGCCCCAGCATTTT. Amino acid sequence: CASSPQGDQPQHF.

The rearrangement joins TRBV28 to TRBJ1-6; D not resolved. V was cut by 5 bases and J by 7 bases, with 6 bases left in between. Germline CDR1 MDHEN, CDR2 SYDVKM. This CDR3 has 12 residues. CDR3 sequence (DNA): TGTGCCAGCAGTACGGCGAATTCACCCCTCCACTTT. Translated, it gives CASSTANSPLHF.

The chain has TRBV28 and TRBJ1-1; D is uncertain. From germline, CDR1 is MDHEN and CDR2 SYDVKM. There are 12 residues in the CDR3. Trimming took 3 bases from V and 3 from J, leaving 5 bases between them. DNA of the CDR3: TGTGCCAGCAGTTTCGTGGACACTGAAGCTTTCTTT. It encodes CASSFVDTEAFF.

J is TRBJ2-7 and V is TRBV2; a possible D gene is TRBD2 (6 bases). The V gene's germline CDR1 is SNHLY and CDR2 FYNNEI. Deletions cut 7 bases from V and 2 bases from J, with 15 bases between. The CDR3 is made up of 14 amino acids. The DNA of the CDR3 is TGTGCCAGCATGGGAGGAGTTCCAGCCTACGAGCAGTACTTC. Translation: CASMGGVPAYEQYF.

This chain joins TRBV27 and TRBJ2-7, with 9 bases fitting TRBD1. V was clipped by 5 bases and J by 2 bases; unmatched bases: 7. Germline CDR1 reads MNHEY; CDR2 reads SMNVEV (reference sequence). The CDR3 sequence is 15 residues long. The DNA of the CDR3 is TGTGCCAGCAGTCTCAGACAGGGGGTTACCTACGAGCAGTACTTC. Its translation is CASSLRQGVTYEQYF.

V gene TRBV24-1 combines with J gene TRBJ2-1; D ambiguous. CDR3 length: 13 amino acids. Germline V CDR1 and CDR2: KGHDR, SFDVKD. V dropped 8 bases and J dropped 6 bases, with 13 bases sitting between them. CDR3 residues: CATNPSAFNEQFF. Here the CDR3 DNA reads TGTGCCACCAACCCATCCGCCTTCAATGAGCAGTTCTTC.

The gene calls are TRBV20-1 and TRBJ1-6; D unclear. The V and J ends lost 1 base and 0 bases respectively, with 16 bases between them. The germline V gene encodes CDR1 DFQATT and CDR2 SNEGSKA (reference sequence). The CDR3 spans 18 residues. The CDR3 spells CSARVARQLSSYNSPLHF. The CDR3 nucleotides are TGCAGTGCTAGAGTGGCTAGGCAGCTGAGCTCCTATAATTCACCCCTCCACTTT.

V is TRBV7-9 and J is TRBJ1-2, with TRBD1 identical over 7 bases. The V gene's germline CDR1 is SEHNR and CDR2 FQNEAQ (reference sequence). CDR3 length: 14 amino acids. The trim removed 5 bases at V and 4 bases at J, leaving 7 bases unmatched. The CDR3 is CASSPRQGSYGYTF. CDR3 DNA: TGTGCCAGCAGCCCGAGACAGGGAAGCTATGGCTACACCTTC.

This clonotype was recorded only once. This chain joins TRBV19 and TRBJ2-4; 8 nucleotides line up with TRBD1. There are 14 residues in the CDR3. Per the germline V gene, CDR1 is LNHDA and CDR2 is SQIVND (reference sequence). Trimming cost V 9 bases and J 0 bases; bases outside gene matches: 4. The CDR3 DNA reads as TGTGCCAGCGGACAGGGTTCAGCCAAAAACATTCAGTACTTC. It yields the protein CASGQGSAKNIQYF. Full variable domain (outside the CDR3, taken from reference TRBV19 and TRBJ2-4): DGGITQSPKYLFRKEGQNVTLSCEQNLNHDAMYWYRQDPGQGLRLIYYSQIVNDFQKGDIAEGYSVSREKKESFPLTVTSAQKNPTAFYLCASGQGSAKNIQYFGAGTRLSVL.

This clonotype was seen only once. This chain connects TRBV20-1 to TRBJ2-5, with D tentatively TRBD1 or TRBD2 (6 bases each). CDR3 size: 11 residues. V dropped 6 bases and J dropped 5 bases, with 10 bases sitting between them. Germline V CDR1 and CDR2: DFQATT, SNEGSKA (reference sequence). CDR3 in DNA: TGCAGTGCGGGGGGCCGGGAGACCCAGTACTTC. This gives the protein CSAGGRETQYF.

This CDR3 reads CASSQSSGTGSIYEQYF. CDR3 nucleotides: TGCGCCAGCAGCCAGTCTTCGGGGACAGGGTCTATCTACGAGCAGTACTTC. The V gene is TRBV4-1, the J gene TRBJ2-7; 9 bases agree with TRBD1. The germline gives CDR1 MGHRA, CDR2 YSYEKL. The CDR3 spans 17 residues. The V segment lost 3 bases and the J segment 3 bases; nucleotides outside the gene matches: 12.

CDR3 region: CSVSTGMGNQPQHF. The DNA of the CDR3 is TGCAGCGTTTCGACTGGGATGGGGAATCAGCCCCAGCATTTT. The chain has TRBV29-1 and TRBJ1-5, with no clear D. The CDR3 consists of 14 residues. Trimming stripped 5 bases from V and 4 bases from J, with 15 bases between. Germline loops: CDR1 SQVTM, CDR2 ANQGSEA.

The V call is TRBV4-3, the J call TRBJ2-7; D may be TRBD2 (6 bases). This CDR3 has 16 residues. CDR1 is LGHNA and CDR2 is YSLEER in the germline V gene. Trimming stripped 1 base from V and 2 bases from J, with 15 bases between. The CDR3 loop reads CASSQAVAAGTYEQYF. The CDR3 DNA follows: TGCGCCAGCAGCCAAGCTGTAGCGGCAGGGACCTACGAGCAGTACTTC.

V gene TRBV19 combines with J gene TRBJ1-6, with D tentatively TRBD1 (5 bases). The V and J ends lost 8 bases and 10 bases respectively, with 21 bases between them. The CDR3 runs 15 residues. Germline V gene data show CDR1 as LNHDA and CDR2 as SQIVND (reference sequence). In DNA, the CDR3 is TGTGCCAGTCGCAGCCGAGGGGCTTTGGGGTCACCCCTCCACTTT. Translating gives CASRSRGALGSPLHF.

The chain links TRBV18 to TRBJ2-5, with a weak D call TRBD1 (6 bases). The CDR3 extends over 18 amino acids. Germline assignment: CDR1 KGHSH and CDR2 LQKENI. V was trimmed by 3 bases and J by 2 bases, leaving 22 bases between them. CDR3 nucleotides: TGTGCCAGCTCACCGGGCAGGGGAACCCACGCTCTACAAGAGACCCAGTACTTC. This codes for CASSPGRGTHALQETQYF. Combining the CDR3 with reference TRBV18 and TRBJ2-5 gives the whole variable domain NAGVMQNPRHLVRRRGQEARLRCSPMKGHSHVYWYRQLPEEGLKFMVYLQKENIIDESGMPKERFSAEFPKEGPSILRIQQVVRGDSAAYFCASSPGRGTHALQETQYFGPGTRLLVL.

The V and J genes are TRBV18 and TRBJ2-2; D unclear. Trimming shortened V by 5 bases and J by 6 bases, and 10 bases separated the two germline ends. CDR3 length: 13 residues. From germline, CDR1 is KGHSH and CDR2 LQKENI. CDR3 in amino acids: CASSSSTSGELFF. The DNA for the CDR3 is TGTGCCAGCTCATCAAGTACGTCCGGGGAGCTGTTTTTT.

The rearrangement joins TRBV7-9 to TRBJ1-1; 7 nucleotides match TRBD1. The CDR3 has 13 residues. The trim removed 5 bases at V and 5 bases at J, leaving 5 bases unmatched. Per germline, CDR1 SEHNR and CDR2 FQNEAQ (reference sequence). The CDR3 region has the DNA TGTGCCAGCAGCCCCCAGGGGGGGACTGAAGCTTTCTTT. Translation gives CASSPQGGTEAFF.

Concerning this clonotype: One end of the junction is discordant with germline, which a read error may explain. The V call is TRBV6-5, the J call TRBJ2-2; D gene ambiguous. Germline V lookup: CDR1 MNHEY, CDR2 SVGAGI. This CDR3 comprises 14 residues. CDR3: CASSHSMNTGELFF. In nucleotides, the CDR3 is TGTGCCAGCAGTCACTCCATGAACACCGGGGAGCTGTTTTTT.

V usage is TRBV7-6 and J usage is TRBJ2-5; 13 nucleotides line up with TRBD2. The CDR3 sequence is 17 residues long. V lost 5 bases to trimming and J lost 5 bases; unmatched junction nucleotides: 11. The germline gives CDR1 SGHVS, CDR2 FNYEAQ. CDR3 loop: CASSAGLAGDLGETQYF. The CDR3 DNA reads as TGTGCCAGCAGCGCCGGACTAGCGGGGGACCTTGGGGAGACCCAGTACTTC.

The chain links TRBV7-2 to TRBJ1-2; TRBD1 matches at 7 bases. Germline CDR1 reads SGHTA; CDR2 reads FQGNSA. This CDR3 is 15 amino acids long. Trimming at V came to 5 bases and at J to 5 bases, leaving 11 bases not matched to a gene. As DNA, the CDR3 is TGTGCCAGCAGCCCAGCCTCTGGGACAGATTATGGCTACACCTTC. Its protein product is CASSPASGTDYGYTF. The variable domain in full, completed from reference TRBV7-2 and TRBJ1-2, reads GAGVSQSPSNKVTEKGKDVELRCDPISGHTALYWYRQSLGQGLEFLIYFQGNSAPDKSGLPSDRFSAERTGGSVSTLTIQRTQQEDSAVYLCASSPASGTDYGYTFGSGTRLTVV.

This chain joins TRBV5-1 and TRBJ2-3, with D uncertain. Trimming stripped 2 bases from V and 4 bases from J, with 5 bases between. Per germline, CDR1 SGHRS and CDR2 YFSETQ. CDR3 size: 12 residues. CDR3 sequence: CASSFQPDTQYF. The CDR3, as DNA: TGCGCCAGCAGCTTCCAACCAGATACGCAGTATTTT. Full variable domain (missing parts from reference TRBV5-1 and TRBJ2-3): KAGVTQTPRYLIKTRGQQVTLSCSPISGHRSVSWYQQTPGQGLQFLFEYFSETQRNKGNFPGRFSGRQFSNSRSEMNVSTLELGDSALYLCASSFQPDTQYFGPGTRLTVL.

This sequence joins TRBV30 and TRBJ2-7; 10 bases agree with TRBD1. The germline V gene encodes CDR1 GTSNPN and CDR2 SVGIG (reference sequence). The CDR3 runs to 13 residues. The J segment lost 2 bases and the V segment lost 3 bases, leaving 1 base of the junction unmatched. The DNA for the CDR3 is TGTGCCTGGAGGGGACAGGGGACCTACGAGCAGTACTTC. Translated: CAWRGQGTYEQYF.

The chain employs TRBV12-3 or TRBV12-4 and TRBJ1-1; D remains ambiguous. Trimming took 6 bases from V and 10 from J, leaving 15 bases between them. This CDR3 is built from 12 residues. CDR3 residues: CASSPGILRAFF. As DNA, the CDR3 is TGTGCCAGCAGCCCGGGCATTCTAAGAGCTTTCTTT.

The CDR3 reads CAWRGFTGNTYNEQFF. The CDR3 DNA sequence: TGTGCCTGGAGGGGATTTACGGGTAACACCTACAATGAGCAGTTCTTC. The chain joins TRBV30 to TRBJ2-1; no definite D call. Germline V gene sequence: CDR1 GTSNPN, CDR2 SVGIG (reference sequence). V dropped 3 bases and J dropped 2 bases, with 17 bases sitting between them. The CDR3 loop spans 16 amino acids.

CDR3 sequence (DNA): TGTGCCAGCAGCTCGGACAGGTCAGAGACCCAGTACTTC. It translates to CASSSDRSETQYF. The chain links TRBV5-4 to TRBJ2-5; 7 positions match TRBD1. V lost 3 bases and J lost 4; bases outside the gene matches: 3. Germline V gene data show CDR1 as SGHNT and CDR2 as YYREEE (reference sequence). The CDR3 has 13 residues.

This chain links TRBV5-6 with TRBJ1-5; no clear D gene. Trimming removed 0 bases from V and 6 bases from J, with 19 bases in between. Germline CDR1 SGHDT, CDR2 YYEEEE. CDR3 length: 17 residues. The CDR3 loop is CASSLGGPLGLVQPQHF. For the CDR3, the DNA is TGTGCCAGCAGCTTGGGAGGCCCCTTAGGTCTGGTTCAGCCCCAGCATTTT. Filled out from reference TRBV5-6 and TRBJ1-5, the complete variable domain reads DAGVTQSPTHLIKTRGQQVTLRCSPKSGHDTVSWYQQALGQGPQFIFQYYEEEERQRGNFPDRFSGHQFPNYSSELNVNALLLGDSALYLCASSLGGPLGLVQPQHFGDGTRLSIL.

V usage is TRBV30 and J usage is TRBJ1-5; 10 bases line up with TRBD1. V lost 7 bases, J lost 3 bases, and 6 bases stayed unmatched. The germline CDR1 and CDR2 sequences are GTSNPN and SVGIG (reference sequence). This CDR3 is 14 amino acids long. DNA of the CDR3: TGTGCCTATCAGACAGGGGGCCTCAATCAGCCCCAGCATTTT. As protein: CAYQTGGLNQPQHF.

The genes are TRBV7-9 and TRBJ1-1; no firm D call. The CDR3 runs to 14 residues. The germline V gene has CDR1 SEHNR and CDR2 FQNEAQ (reference sequence). Between the trimmed V and J ends, which lost 1 base and 8 bases, there was a span of 14 bases. CDR3 DNA sequence: TGTGCCAGCAGCTTAGTTGGTCGATATGTAGAAGCTTTCTTT. Its protein product is CASSLVGRYVEAFF.

The chain links TRBV11-2 to TRBJ1-4; D gene uncertain. CDR1 and CDR2 from the germline V gene are SGHAT and FQNNGV. V was shortened by 4 bases and J by 7 bases, with 13 bases between the two germline ends. The CDR3 totals 14 residues. The CDR3 DNA follows: TGTGCCAGCAGCTACGGGTTGATTGGTGAAAAACTGTTTTTT. It is translated as CASSYGLIGEKLFF.

The CDR3 DNA reads TGTGCCAGCAGTTTATCCACGAGGGGGCTCGAAGGCTACACCTTC. Its protein product is CASSLSTRGLEGYTF. This chain joins TRBV28 and TRBJ1-2, with 7 bases identical to TRBD1. The CDR3 is 15 residues long. The J segment lost 8 bases and the V segment lost 1 base, leaving 10 bases of the junction unmatched. Germline CDR1 is MDHEN and CDR2 is SYDVKM.